Sequencing of this T cell receptor (beta chain) was carried out in a study of control samples from healthy donors and cancer patients. Data came from immunoSEQ multiplex PCR; TCRdb stores just in-frame clones and leaves some out. The sample includes about 140,000 clones, more than 85% seen only once; the top ten take more than 3%. The CDR3 runs to 17 residues. The sequencing input was blood. The chain uses TRBV21-1 and TRBJ1-5; TRBD1 is taken as the D call from the table, unchecked against the DNA. TRBV21-1 is noted as a pseudogene. This TCR was recovered from a man under 40 in good health. The CDR3 region is CASSYYIGQGTNQPQHF. The CDR3 nucleotides read TGTGCCAGCAGCTATTATATTGGACAGGGAACGAATCAGCCCCAGCATTTT.